This entry lists 20 T cell receptor beta chains sequenced from one sample in a study of blood T cell repertoires in COVID-19. Generated by immunoSEQ multiplex PCR, the TCRdb table keeps only in-frame clones and is missing some. The sample holds about 150,000 clones, about four fifths seen once. The sequenced sample was peripheral blood. The source of these receptors is a woman of 80 years or more with acute or convalescent COVID-19.

The CDR3 protein is CASSEAAGGNTEAFF. DNA of the CDR3: TGTGCCAGCAGTGAAGCTGCGGGGGGAAACACTGAAGCTTTCTTT. V gene TRBV6-1 combines with J gene TRBJ1-1; TRBD1 might be the D (5 bases). The V and J ends lost 0 bases and 2 bases respectively, with 10 bases between them. Per the germline V gene, CDR1 is MNHNS and CDR2 is SASEGT. The CDR3 runs 15 residues.

The chain links TRBV18 to TRBJ1-3; D is unclear. CDR3 length equals 15 residues. Germline CDR1 and CDR2: KGHSH and LQKENI. Trimming pared 2 bases from V and 0 bases from J, leaving 8 bases between. CDR3 region: CASSPAGYSGNTIYF. In DNA, the CDR3 is TGTGCCAGCTCACCAGCAGGTTACTCTGGAAACACCATATATTTT.

This clone was counted between two and nine times. The gene calls are TRBV19 and TRBJ1-3; D not certain. The CDR3 is 11 amino acids. The V end was cut by 11 bases, the J end by 3 bases, with 8 bases between. Germline loops: CDR1 LNHDA, CDR2 SQIVND (reference sequence). This CDR3 reads CAAVLGNTIYF. CDR3 DNA sequence: TGTGCCGCCGTACTTGGAAACACCATATATTTT.

V is TRBV7-9 and J is TRBJ2-1, with TRBD2 matching over 9 bases. V was pared by 1 base and J by 6 bases, with 4 bases of the junction left unmatched. CDR3 size: 15 residues. Germline V gives CDR1 SEHNR, CDR2 FQNEAQ (reference sequence). This CDR3 is CASSLGLAGPNEQFF. In DNA, the CDR3 is TGTGCCAGCAGCTTAGGGCTAGCGGGGCCCAATGAGCAGTTCTTC.

The chain uses TRBV28 and TRBJ1-1; possibly TRBD1 for D (6 bases). Trimming stripped 4 bases from V and 0 bases from J, with 27 bases between. Germline CDR1 reads MDHEN; CDR2 reads SYDVKM. This CDR3 is built from 20 residues. The CDR3 DNA is TGTGCCAGCAGTTCACCCTTTAGTGCAGGGGTTTCTGGGATGAACACTGAAGCTTTCTTT. Translation gives CASSSPFSAGVSGMNTEAFF.

The rearrangement joins TRBV28 to TRBJ1-2; maybe TRBD1 (5 bases). The CDR3 extends over 12 amino acids. CDR1 is MDHEN and CDR2 is SYDVKM in the germline V gene. V lost 8 bases and J lost 4, with 11 bases in between. CDR3 DNA: TGTGCCAGCTCGGGGGGGACCTATGGCTACACCTTC. This translates into CASSGGTYGYTF.

This clone was detected ten times or more. This chain joins TRBV5-1 and TRBJ1-5, with D unresolved. Germline CDR1 SGHRS, CDR2 YFSETQ. This CDR3 contains 15 residues. With 2 bases removed from V and 4 bases from J, the gap between germline ends came to 13 bases. CDR3: CASSFRTEINQPQHF. The CDR3 nucleotides are TGCGCCAGCAGCTTTCGAACAGAGATTAATCAGCCCCAGCATTTT.

This clone was detected only a few times. J is TRBJ2-3 and V is TRBV6-5; a possible D gene is TRBD1 (8 bases). This CDR3 is built from 14 residues. Looked up from germline, CDR1 is MNHEY and CDR2 is SVGAGI. Trimming pared 7 bases from V and 3 bases from J, leaving 14 bases between. Here the CDR3 reads CASTPQGGTDTQYF. The DNA for the CDR3 is TGTGCCAGCACCCCACAGGGGGGGACAGATACGCAGTATTTT.

The chain recombines TRBV5-4 with TRBJ2-1; 7 nucleotides agree with TRBD2. This CDR3 region has 14 residues. The V gene's germline CDR1 is SGHNT and CDR2 YYREEE (reference sequence). With V trimmed by 1 base and J by 7 bases, 5 bases remained unmatched. CDR3 loop: CASSLLASGNEQFF. The CDR3 DNA follows: TGTGCCAGCAGCTTGTTGGCTAGCGGTAATGAGCAGTTCTTC.

The chain links TRBV5-3 to TRBJ1-1; 9 bases map to TRBD1. TRBV5-3 falls under the ORF class, with uncertain function. Unmatched junction bases numbered 10, after V lost 3 bases and J lost 7 bases. The CDR3 is 15 residues long. Here the CDR3 DNA reads TGTGCCAGAAGCTCGTACTACAGGGGGCATGGTGAAGCTTTCTTT. This gives the protein CARSSYYRGHGEAFF.

This chain connects TRBV19 to TRBJ1-1, with D maybe TRBD1 (5 bases). The germline V and J ends were trimmed by 3 bases and 4 bases, with 12 bases remaining between them. This CDR3 contains 14 residues. Germline assignment: CDR1 LNHDA and CDR2 SQIVND (reference sequence). CDR3 in amino acids: CASSIGRGGTEAFF. The CDR3 DNA reads TGTGCCAGTAGTATCGGAAGGGGAGGCACTGAAGCTTTCTTT.

Notes on this clone: This specimen includes other DNA sequences encoding the same CDR3. This chain connects TRBV5-4 to TRBJ2-3; possible D gene TRBD1, 5 bases. Between the trimmed V and J ends, which lost 3 bases and 0 bases, there was a span of 8 bases. CDR1 and CDR2 (germline): SGHNT, YYREEE (reference sequence). This CDR3 region has 14 residues. The CDR3 sequence: CASSSQGSTDTQYF. In nucleotides, the CDR3 is TGTGCCAGCAGCTCCCAGGGTAGCACAGATACGCAGTATTTT. The full variable domain, completed using reference TRBV5-4 and TRBJ2-3, is ETGVTQSPTHLIKTRGQQVTLRCSSQSGHNTVSWYQQALGQGPQFIFQYYREEENGRGNFPPRFSGLQFPNYSSELNVNALELDDSALYLCASSSQGSTDTQYFGPGTRLTVL.

The V call is TRBV29-1, the J call TRBJ1-2; D is perhaps TRBD1 (6 bases). Germline loops: CDR1 SQVTM, CDR2 ANQGSEA. The CDR3 totals 15 residues. V lost 1 base and J 8 bases, leaving 20 bases between the germline ends. The CDR3 DNA reads as TGCAGCGTTGAAGGCCCTCGGGGGGCAGGAGGGGGCTACACCTTC. Protein: CSVEGPRGAGGGYTF.

This clone was counted between two and nine times. This sequence joins TRBV27 and TRBJ2-7; weak D call: TRBD1 (5 bases). CDR3 length: 12 residues. Trimming shortened V by 6 bases and J by 5 bases, and 11 bases separated the two germline ends. Per germline, CDR1 MNHEY and CDR2 SMNVEV (reference sequence). CDR3 sequence reads: CASSLNRNEQYF. DNA of the CDR3: TGTGCCAGCAGCCTCAACAGGAACGAGCAGTACTTC.

The chain carries TRBV5-1 and TRBJ1-3; possible D gene TRBD1, 6 bases. CDR1 is SGHRS, CDR2 YFSETQ, per germline. V lost 0 bases to trimming and J lost 8 bases, with 12 bases between them. CDR3 size: 14 residues. The DNA of the CDR3 is TGCGCCAGCAGCTTGGCCTTCGAGGGGGACACCATATATTTT. The encoded protein is CASSLAFEGDTIYF. Drawing the rest from reference TRBV5-1 and TRBJ1-3, the complete variable domain is KAGVTQTPRYLIKTRGQQVTLSCSPISGHRSVSWYQQTPGQGLQFLFEYFSETQRNKGNFPGRFSGRQFSNSRSEMNVSTLELGDSALYLCASSLAFEGDTIYFGEGSWLTVV.

CDR3 DNA sequence: TGTGCCAGCAGGGAGCCACCTAACTATGGCTACACCTTC. Protein product: CASREPPNYGYTF. The rearrangement uses TRBV2 and TRBJ1-2, with no clear D. V lost 6 bases to trimming and J lost 0 bases, with 8 bases between them. The CDR3 is 13 amino acids. CDR1 is SNHLY, CDR2 FYNNEI, per germline.

This chain connects TRBV12-3 or TRBV12-4 to TRBJ1-5, with D possibly matching TRBD1 (6 bases). Trimming shortened V by 6 bases and J by 7 bases, and 13 bases separated the two germline ends. The CDR3 runs 13 residues. CDR3 in amino acids: CASSRMTGQPQHF. DNA of the CDR3: TGTGCCAGCAGCCGAATGACAGGCCAGCCCCAGCATTTT.

This clone is a singleton in its sample. The genes are TRBV20-1 and TRBJ2-7; 10 bases match TRBD1. The CDR3 covers 11 residues. The germline V gene encodes CDR1 DFQATT and CDR2 SNEGSKA (reference sequence). V lost 8 bases to trimming and J lost 5 bases; unmatched junction nucleotides: 3. The CDR3 protein is CSPGQGNEQYF. In nucleotides, the CDR3 is TGCAGTCCGGGACAGGGGAACGAGCAGTACTTC.

V and J are TRBV3-1 (or the pseudogene TRBV3-2) and TRBJ2-7; weak D call: TRBD2 (6 bases). Trimming removed 2 bases from V and 0 bases from J, with 14 bases in between. CDR1 is LGHDT and CDR2 is YNNKEL in the germline V gene (reference sequence). The CDR3 is 16 amino acids. Here the CDR3 DNA reads TGTGCCAGCAGCCAAAGCGCGGGGAGGAGCTCCTACGAGCAGTACTTC. Protein sequence: CASSQSAGRSSYEQYF.

V and J are TRBV6-5 and TRBJ1-4, with D uncertain. From germline, CDR1 is MNHEY and CDR2 SVGAGI. The CDR3 has 13 amino acids. The ends were cut back, 4 bases at V and 6 bases at J, with 9 bases in the middle. In DNA form, the CDR3 reads TGTGCCAGCAGTTTCTCCTCCTATGAAAAACTGTTTTTT. The encoded protein is CASSFSSYEKLFF.